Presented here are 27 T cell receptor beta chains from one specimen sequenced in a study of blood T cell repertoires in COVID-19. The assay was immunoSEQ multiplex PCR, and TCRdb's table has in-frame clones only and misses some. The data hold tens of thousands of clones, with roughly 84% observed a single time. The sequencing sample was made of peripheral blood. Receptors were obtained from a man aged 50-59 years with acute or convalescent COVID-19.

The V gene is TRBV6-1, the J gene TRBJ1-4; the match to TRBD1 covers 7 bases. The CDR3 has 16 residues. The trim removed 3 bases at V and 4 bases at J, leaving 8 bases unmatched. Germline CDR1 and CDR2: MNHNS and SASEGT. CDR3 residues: CASSESTGRGNEKLFF. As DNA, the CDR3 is TGTGCCAGCAGTGAGTCGACAGGGCGAGGTAATGAAAAACTGTTTTTT.

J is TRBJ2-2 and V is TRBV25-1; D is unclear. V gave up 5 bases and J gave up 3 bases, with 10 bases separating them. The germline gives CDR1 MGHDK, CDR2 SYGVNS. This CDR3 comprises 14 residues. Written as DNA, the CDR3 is TGTGCCAGCAGTCCACAGATAGACACCGGGGAGCTGTTTTTT. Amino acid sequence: CASSPQIDTGELFF.

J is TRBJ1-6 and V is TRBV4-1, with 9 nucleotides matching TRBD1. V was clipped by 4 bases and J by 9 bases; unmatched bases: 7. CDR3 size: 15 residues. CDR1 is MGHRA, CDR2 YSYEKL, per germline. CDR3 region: CASSRADRGSSPLHF. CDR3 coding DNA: TGCGCCAGCAGCCGTGCGGACAGGGGATCTTCACCCCTCCACTTT.

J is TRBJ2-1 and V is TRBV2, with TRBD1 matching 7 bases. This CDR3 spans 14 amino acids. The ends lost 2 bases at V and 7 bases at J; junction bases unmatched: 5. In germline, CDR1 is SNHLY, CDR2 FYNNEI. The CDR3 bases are TGTGCCAGCAGTGAACCCCGCAGGGGGAATGAGCAGTTCTTC. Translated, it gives CASSEPRRGNEQFF.

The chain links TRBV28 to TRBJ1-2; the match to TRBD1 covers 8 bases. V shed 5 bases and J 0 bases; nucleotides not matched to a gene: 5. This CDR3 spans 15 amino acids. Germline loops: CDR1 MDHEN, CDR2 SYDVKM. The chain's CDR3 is CASSTGGIANYGYTF. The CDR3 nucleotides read TGTGCCAGCAGTACAGGGGGTATCGCTAACTATGGCTACACCTTC.

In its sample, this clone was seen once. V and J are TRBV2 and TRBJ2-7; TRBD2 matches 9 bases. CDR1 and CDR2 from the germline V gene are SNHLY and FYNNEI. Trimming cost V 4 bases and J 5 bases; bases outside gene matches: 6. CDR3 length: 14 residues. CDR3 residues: CASSVGRGGHEQYF. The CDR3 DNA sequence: TGTGCCAGCAGTGTAGGGCGGGGGGGCCACGAGCAGTACTTC.

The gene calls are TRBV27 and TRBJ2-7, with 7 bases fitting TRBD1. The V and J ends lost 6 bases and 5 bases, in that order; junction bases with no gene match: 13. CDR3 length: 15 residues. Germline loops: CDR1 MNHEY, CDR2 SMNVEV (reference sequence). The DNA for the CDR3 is TGTGCCAGCAGAAGAAACCGGGACAGTGGGAACGAGCAGTACTTC. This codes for CASRRNRDSGNEQYF.

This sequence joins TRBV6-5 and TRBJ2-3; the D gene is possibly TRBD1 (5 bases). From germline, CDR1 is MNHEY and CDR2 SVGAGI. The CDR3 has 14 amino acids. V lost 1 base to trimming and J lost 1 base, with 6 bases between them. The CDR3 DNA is TGTGCCAGCAGTTACTGGGGCCGCACAGATACGCAGTATTTT. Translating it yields CASSYWGRTDTQYF.

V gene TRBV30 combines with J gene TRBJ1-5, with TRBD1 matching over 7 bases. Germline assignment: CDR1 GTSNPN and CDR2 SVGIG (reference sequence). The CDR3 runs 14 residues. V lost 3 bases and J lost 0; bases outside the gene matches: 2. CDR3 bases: TGTGCCTGGAGACAGGGGTCTAGCAATCAGCCCCAGCATTTT. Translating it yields CAWRQGSSNQPQHF.

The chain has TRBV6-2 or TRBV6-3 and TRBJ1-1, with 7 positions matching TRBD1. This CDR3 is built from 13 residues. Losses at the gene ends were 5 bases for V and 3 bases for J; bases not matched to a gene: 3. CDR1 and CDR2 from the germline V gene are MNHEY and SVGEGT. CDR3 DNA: TGTGCCAGCAGTGACAGGGAAGACACTGAAGCTTTCTTT. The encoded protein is CASSDREDTEAFF.

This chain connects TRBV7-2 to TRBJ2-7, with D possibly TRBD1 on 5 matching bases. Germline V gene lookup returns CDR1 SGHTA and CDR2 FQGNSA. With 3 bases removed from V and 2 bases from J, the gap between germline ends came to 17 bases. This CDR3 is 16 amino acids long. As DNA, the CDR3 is TGTGCCAGCAGCTTGACAGCTCTACCTGCTACCTACGAGCAGTACTTC. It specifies CASSLTALPATYEQYF.

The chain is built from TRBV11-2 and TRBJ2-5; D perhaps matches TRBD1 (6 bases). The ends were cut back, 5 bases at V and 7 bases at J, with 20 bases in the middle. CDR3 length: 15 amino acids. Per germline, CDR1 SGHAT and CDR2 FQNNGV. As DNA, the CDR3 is TGTGCCAGCAGCCTCCCTGGGACATACGAAGGGACCCAGTACTTC. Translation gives CASSLPGTYEGTQYF.

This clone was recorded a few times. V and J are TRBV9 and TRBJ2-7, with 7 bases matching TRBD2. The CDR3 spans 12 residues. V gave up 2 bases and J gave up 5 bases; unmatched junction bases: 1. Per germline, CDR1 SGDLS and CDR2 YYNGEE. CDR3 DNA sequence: TGTGCCAGCAGCGTGGGGGGGAACGAGCAGTACTTC. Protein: CASSVGGNEQYF.

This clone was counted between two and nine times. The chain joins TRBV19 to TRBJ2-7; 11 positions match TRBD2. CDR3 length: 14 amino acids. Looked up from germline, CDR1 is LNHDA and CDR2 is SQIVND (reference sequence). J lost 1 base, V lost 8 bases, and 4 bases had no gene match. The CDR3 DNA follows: TGTGCCAGTGCGACTAGCGGGACTTCCTACGAGCAGTACTTC. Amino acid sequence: CASATSGTSYEQYF.

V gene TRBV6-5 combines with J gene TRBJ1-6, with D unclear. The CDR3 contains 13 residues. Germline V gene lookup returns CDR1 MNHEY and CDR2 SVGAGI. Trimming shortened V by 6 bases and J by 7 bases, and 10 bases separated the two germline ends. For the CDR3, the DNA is TGTGCCAGCAGCCGCACAGTGAATTCACCCCTCCACTTT. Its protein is CASSRTVNSPLHF.

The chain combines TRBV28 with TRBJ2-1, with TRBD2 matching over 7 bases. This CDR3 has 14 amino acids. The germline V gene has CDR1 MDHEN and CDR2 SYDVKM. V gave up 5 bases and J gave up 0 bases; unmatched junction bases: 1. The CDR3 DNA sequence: TGTGCCAGCAGTAGGACTAGCTCCTACAATGAGCAGTTCTTC. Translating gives CASSRTSSYNEQFF.

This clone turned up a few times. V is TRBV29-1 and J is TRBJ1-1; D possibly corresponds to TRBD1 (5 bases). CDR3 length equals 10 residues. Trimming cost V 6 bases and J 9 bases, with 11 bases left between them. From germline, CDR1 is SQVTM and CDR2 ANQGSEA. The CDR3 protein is CSVSREKAFF. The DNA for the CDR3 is TGCAGCGTCAGCAGGGAAAAAGCTTTCTTT.

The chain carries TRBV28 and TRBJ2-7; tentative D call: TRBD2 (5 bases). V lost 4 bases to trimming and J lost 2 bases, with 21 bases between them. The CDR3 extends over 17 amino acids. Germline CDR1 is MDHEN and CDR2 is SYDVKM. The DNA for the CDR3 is TGTGCCAGCAGTTCCGTCTGGAGGTGGGGTATCCCCTACGAGCAGTACTTC. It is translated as CASSSVWRWGIPYEQYF.

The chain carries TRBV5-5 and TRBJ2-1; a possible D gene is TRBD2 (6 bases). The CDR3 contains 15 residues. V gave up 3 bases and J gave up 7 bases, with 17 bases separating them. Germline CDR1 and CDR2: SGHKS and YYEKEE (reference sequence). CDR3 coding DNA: TGTGCCAGCAGCTCGGTTCCCGGGACTCCTAATGAGCAGTTCTTC. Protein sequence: CASSSVPGTPNEQFF.

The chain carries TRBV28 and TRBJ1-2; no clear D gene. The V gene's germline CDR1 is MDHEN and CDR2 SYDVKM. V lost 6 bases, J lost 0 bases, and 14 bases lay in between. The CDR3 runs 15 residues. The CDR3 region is CASSQAIISNYGYTF. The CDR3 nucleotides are TGTGCCAGCAGCCAAGCCATTATATCTAACTATGGCTACACCTTC.

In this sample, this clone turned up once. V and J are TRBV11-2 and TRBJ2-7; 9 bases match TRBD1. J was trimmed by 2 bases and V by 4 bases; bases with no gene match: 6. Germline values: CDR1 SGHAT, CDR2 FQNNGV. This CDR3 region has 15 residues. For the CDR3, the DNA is TGTGCCAGCAGCTCGGGACAGGGACTCCCCTACGAGCAGTACTTC. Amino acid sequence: CASSSGQGLPYEQYF.

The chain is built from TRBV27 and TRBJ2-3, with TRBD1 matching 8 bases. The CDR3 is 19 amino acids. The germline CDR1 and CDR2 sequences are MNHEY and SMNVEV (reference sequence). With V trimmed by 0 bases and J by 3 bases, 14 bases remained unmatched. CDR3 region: CASSLSRAGRGPGTDTQYF. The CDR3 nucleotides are TGTGCCAGCAGTTTATCAAGGGCGGGCAGGGGGCCGGGAACAGATACGCAGTATTTT.

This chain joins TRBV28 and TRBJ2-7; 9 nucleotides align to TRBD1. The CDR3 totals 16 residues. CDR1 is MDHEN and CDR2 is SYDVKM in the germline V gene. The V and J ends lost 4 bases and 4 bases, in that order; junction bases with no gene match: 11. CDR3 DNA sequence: TGTGCCAGCAGTTCCCGCTCCGGGACAGGGTTGTACGAGCAGTACTTC. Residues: CASSSRSGTGLYEQYF.

CDR3 sequence (DNA): TGTGCCAGCAGTGAAGCGGCAGGGGGGACGCCCCAGCATTTT. This codes for CASSEAAGGTPQHF. The rearrangement uses TRBV2 and TRBJ1-5; 7 nucleotides line up with TRBD1. V trimming: 0 bases; J trimming: 9 bases; junction bases outside the gene matches: 5. The CDR3 has 14 amino acids. The germline V gene encodes CDR1 SNHLY and CDR2 FYNNEI.

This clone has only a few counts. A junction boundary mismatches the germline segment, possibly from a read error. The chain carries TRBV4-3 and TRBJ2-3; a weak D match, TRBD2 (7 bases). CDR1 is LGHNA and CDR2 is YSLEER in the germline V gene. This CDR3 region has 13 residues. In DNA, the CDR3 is TGCGCCAGCAGCCAAGGGGGGGGCCCAGTTTCGAATTTT. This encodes CASSQGGGPVSNF.

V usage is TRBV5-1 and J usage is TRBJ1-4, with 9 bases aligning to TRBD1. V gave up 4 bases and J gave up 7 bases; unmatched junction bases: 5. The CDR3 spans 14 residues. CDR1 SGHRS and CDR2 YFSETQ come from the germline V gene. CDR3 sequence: CASSVGQGAEKLFF. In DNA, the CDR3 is TGCGCCAGCAGCGTGGGACAGGGTGCTGAAAAACTGTTTTTT.

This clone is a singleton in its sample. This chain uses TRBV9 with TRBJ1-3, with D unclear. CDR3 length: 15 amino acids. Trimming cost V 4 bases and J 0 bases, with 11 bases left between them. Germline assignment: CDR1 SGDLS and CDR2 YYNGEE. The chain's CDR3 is CASSPRYFSGNTIYF. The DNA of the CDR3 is TGTGCCAGCAGCCCCCGATACTTCTCTGGAAACACCATATATTTT.